This T cell receptor beta chain is drawn from a study of blood T cell repertoires in COVID-19. The overall study: Both acute and convalescent COVID-19 samples were obtained from the United States, Italy and Spain. Sources were T cells, B-cell-depleted T cells, or PBMCs; the material itself was cDNA or gDNA.

The CDR3 consists of 13 residues. CDR1 is SGHTA, CDR2 FQGNSA, per germline. V was shortened by 2 bases and J by 8 bases, with 12 bases between the two germline ends. Original processing methods: Estimates of nucleated cell counts were drawn from the amplification of reference gene primers. Only in-frame clones appear in the TCRdb table, and some are missing; sequencing was by immunoSEQ multiplex PCR. V, J and clone size reflect that table, while D and trimming were determined from the DNA. The sample lists about 300,000 clones, about 83% occurring once. The rearrangement uses TRBV7-2 and TRBJ1-2; D may be TRBD1 (5 bases). Source material: peripheral blood. The sequence was collected from a woman aged 50 to 60 who had recovered from COVID-19. For the CDR3, the DNA is TGTGCCAGCAGCTTACGGACACAGGCGGGCTACACCTTC. Amino acids: CASSLRTQAGYTF.